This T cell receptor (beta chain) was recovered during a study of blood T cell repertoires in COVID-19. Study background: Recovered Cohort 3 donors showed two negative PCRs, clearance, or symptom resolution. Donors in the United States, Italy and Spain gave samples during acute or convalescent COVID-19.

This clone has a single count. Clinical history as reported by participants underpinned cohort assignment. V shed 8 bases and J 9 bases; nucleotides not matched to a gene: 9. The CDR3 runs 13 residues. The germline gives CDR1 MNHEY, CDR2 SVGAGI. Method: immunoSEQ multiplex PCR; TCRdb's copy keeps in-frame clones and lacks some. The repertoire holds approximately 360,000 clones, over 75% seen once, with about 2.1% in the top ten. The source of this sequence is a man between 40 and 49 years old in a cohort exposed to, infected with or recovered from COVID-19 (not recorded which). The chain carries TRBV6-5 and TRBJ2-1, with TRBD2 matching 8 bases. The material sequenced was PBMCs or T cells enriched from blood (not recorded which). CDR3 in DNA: TGTGCCAGCCAAGCCCGACTAGCGAGTGAGCAGTTCTTC. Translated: CASQARLASEQFF.